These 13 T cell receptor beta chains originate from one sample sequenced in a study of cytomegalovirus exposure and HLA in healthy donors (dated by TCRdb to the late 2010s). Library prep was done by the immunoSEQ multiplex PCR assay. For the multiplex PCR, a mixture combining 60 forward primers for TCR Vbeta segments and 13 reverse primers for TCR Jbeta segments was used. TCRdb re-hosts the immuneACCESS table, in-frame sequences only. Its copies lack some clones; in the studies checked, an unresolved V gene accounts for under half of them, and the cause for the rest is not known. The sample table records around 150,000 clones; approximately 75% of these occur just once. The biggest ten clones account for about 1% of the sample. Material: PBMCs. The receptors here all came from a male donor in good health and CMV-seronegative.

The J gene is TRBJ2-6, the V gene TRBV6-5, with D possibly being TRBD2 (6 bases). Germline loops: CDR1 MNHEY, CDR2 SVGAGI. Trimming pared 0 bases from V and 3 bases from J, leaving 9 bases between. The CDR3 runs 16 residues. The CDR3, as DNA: TGTGCCAGCAGTTACTCTGGGACTGGTGGGGCCAACGTCCTGACTTTC. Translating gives CASSYSGTGGANVLTF.

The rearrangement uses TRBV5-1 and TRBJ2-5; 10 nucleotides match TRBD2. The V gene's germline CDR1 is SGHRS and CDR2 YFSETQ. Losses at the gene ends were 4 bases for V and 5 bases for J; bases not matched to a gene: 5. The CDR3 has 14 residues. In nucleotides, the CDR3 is TGCGCCAGCAGCCCCGGGACTAGCGTGGAGACCCAGTACTTC. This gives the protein CASSPGTSVETQYF.

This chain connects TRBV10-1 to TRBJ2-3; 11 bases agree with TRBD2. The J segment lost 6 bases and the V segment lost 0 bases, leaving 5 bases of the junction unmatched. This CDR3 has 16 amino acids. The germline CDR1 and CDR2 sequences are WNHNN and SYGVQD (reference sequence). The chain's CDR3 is CASSESGTSGRDTQYF. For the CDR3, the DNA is TGCGCCAGCAGTGAGTCAGGGACTAGCGGTCGGGATACGCAGTATTTT.

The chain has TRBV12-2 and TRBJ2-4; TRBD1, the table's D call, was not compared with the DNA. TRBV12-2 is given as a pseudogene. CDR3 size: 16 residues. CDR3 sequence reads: CASRSPGLRAGNIQYF. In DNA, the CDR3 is TGTGCAAGTCGCTCACCAGGGCTCAGGGCCGGAAACATTCAGTACTTC.

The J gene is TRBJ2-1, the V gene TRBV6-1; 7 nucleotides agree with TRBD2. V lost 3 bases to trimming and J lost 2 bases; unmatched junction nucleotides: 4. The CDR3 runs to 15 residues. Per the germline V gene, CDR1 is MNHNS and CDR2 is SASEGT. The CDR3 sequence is CASSEVGGAYNEQFF. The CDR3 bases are TGTGCCAGCAGTGAGGTGGGGGGGGCCTACAATGAGCAGTTCTTC.

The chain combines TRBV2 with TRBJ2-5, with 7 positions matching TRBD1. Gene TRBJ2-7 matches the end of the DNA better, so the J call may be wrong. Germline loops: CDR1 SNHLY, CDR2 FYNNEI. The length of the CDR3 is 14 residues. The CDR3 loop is CASSDQGVTYEQYF. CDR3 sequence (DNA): TGTGCCAGCAGTGATCAGGGGGTGACCTACGAGCAGTACTTC.

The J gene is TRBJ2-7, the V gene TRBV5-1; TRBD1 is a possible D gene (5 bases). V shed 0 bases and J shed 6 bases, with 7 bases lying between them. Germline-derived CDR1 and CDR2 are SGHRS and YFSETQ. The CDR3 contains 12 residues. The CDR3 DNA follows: TGCGCCAGCAGCTTGGAGGGGCCCGAGCAGTACTTC. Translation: CASSLEGPEQYF. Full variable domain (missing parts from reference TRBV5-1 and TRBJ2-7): KAGVTQTPRYLIKTRGQQVTLSCSPISGHRSVSWYQQTPGQGLQFLFEYFSETQRNKGNFPGRFSGRQFSNSRSEMNVSTLELGDSALYLCASSLEGPEQYFGPGTRLTVT.

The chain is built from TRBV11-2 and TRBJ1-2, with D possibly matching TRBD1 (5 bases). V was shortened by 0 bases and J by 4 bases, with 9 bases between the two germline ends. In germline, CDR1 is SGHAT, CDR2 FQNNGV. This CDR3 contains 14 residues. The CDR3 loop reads CASSLDSRVYGYTF. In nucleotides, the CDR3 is TGTGCCAGCAGCTTAGATTCCAGGGTCTATGGCTACACCTTC.

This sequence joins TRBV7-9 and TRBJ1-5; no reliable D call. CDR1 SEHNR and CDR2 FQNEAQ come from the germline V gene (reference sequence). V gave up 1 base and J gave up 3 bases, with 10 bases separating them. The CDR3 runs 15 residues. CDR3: CASSLDRDPNQPQHF. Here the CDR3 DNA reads TGTGCCAGCAGCTTAGATCGGGATCCCAATCAGCCCCAGCATTTT.

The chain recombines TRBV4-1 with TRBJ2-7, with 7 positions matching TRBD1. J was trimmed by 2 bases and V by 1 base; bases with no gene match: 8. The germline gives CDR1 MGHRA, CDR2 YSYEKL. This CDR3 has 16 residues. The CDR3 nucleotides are TGCGCCAGCAGCCAAGTCGCCGGCCAGGGGGCCTACGAGCAGTACTTC. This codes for CASSQVAGQGAYEQYF.

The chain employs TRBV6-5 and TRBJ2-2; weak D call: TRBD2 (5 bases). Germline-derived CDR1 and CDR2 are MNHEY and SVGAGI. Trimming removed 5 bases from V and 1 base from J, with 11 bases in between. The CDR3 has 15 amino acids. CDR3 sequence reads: CASSRARGNTGELFF. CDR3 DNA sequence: TGTGCCAGCAGTCGGGCCCGGGGGAACACCGGGGAGCTGTTTTTT.

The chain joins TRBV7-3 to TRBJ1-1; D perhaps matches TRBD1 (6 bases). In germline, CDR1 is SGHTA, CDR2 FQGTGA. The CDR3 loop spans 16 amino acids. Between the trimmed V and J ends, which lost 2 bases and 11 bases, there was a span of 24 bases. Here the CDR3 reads CASSLAGGRGQSGAFF. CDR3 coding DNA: TGTGCCAGCAGCTTAGCTGGGGGCAGGGGCCAATCGGGGGCTTTCTTT.

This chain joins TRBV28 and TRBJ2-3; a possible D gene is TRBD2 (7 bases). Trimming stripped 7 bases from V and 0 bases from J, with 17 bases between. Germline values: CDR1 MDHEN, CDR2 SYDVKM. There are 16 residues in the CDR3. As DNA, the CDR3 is TGTGCCAGCACCCAAGGGGGGGCCTTTAGCACAGATACGCAGTATTTT. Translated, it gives CASTQGGAFSTDTQYF.